Included here is one T cell receptor beta chain sequence, with context. This entry belongs to a study of identifying expanded T cells in peripheral blood. TCRdb keeps only in-frame clones here, not all; method: immunoSEQ multiplex PCR. The repertoire has about 110,000 clones, approximately 90% of them found once; the top ten carry 16%. The CDR3 covers 15 residues. The V end was cut by 1 base, the J end by 2 bases, with 11 bases between. From germline, CDR1 is SEHNR and CDR2 FQNEAQ (reference sequence). Specimen: blood. This TCR derives from a person aged 18 to 70 in good health. The chain couples TRBV7-9 to TRBJ2-5; D remains ambiguous. CDR3 loop: CASSLGGERQETQYF. The CDR3 nucleotides are TGTGCCAGCAGCTTAGGTGGGGAACGACAAGAGACCCAGTACTTC.